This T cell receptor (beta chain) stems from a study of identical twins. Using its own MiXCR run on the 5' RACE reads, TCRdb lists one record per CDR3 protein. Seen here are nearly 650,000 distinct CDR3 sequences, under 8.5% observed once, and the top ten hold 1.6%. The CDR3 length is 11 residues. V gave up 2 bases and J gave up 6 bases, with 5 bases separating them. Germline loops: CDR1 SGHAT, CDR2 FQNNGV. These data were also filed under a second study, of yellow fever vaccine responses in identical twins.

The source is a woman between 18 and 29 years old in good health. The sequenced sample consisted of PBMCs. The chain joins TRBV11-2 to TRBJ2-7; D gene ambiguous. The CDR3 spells CASSLTAEQYV. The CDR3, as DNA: TGTGCCAGCAGCTTAACTGCCGAGCAGTACGTC.